This T cell receptor beta chain was captured in a study of T-cell reconstitution after alpha-beta-depleted transplantation in children. The ends were cut back, 1 base at V and 3 bases at J, with 12 bases in the middle. The CDR3 spans 15 residues. This clonotype was recorded a few times. Unique molecular identifiers were incorporated into the prepared TCRbeta library. TCRdb reanalysed the PCR reads using MiXCR and keeps one entry per CDR3 protein. The data show around 380,000 distinct CDR3 sequences, about a tenth seen once. The sequence derives from a human donor who donated a stem cell graft to a child with acute myeloid leukemia. The chain employs TRBV12-3 or TRBV12-4 and TRBJ1-2; TRBD1 might be the D (5 bases). The source was PBMCs from the stem cell graft donor, collected from the stem cell graft. This chain's CDR3 is CASSLGPGRYYGYTF. CDR3 bases: TGTGCCAGCAGTTTAGGGCCGGGACGGTACTATGGCTACACCTTC.